The next 30 T cell receptor beta chains were all read from a single sample in a study of a mutant IDH1 vaccine in newly diagnosed glioma. Using immunoSEQ multiplex PCR, the repertoire was profiled, and TCRdb retains in-frame clones only, with some absent. The table lists 34,000 or so clones, roughly 78% of them singletons. Their antigens are not known. Time point here: week 11, during vaccination. Vaccinated patients received 300 ug of mutant IDH1 20-mer peptide per dose, with topical imiquimod. Here the sequenced sample was PBMCs, taken from a glioma patient whose treatment included an IDH1 peptide vaccine. These receptor sequences come from a man aged 25 to 40 with glioma.

The V and J genes are TRBV2 and TRBJ2-2; D is undetermined. Trimming took 2 bases from V and 2 from J, leaving 9 bases between them. This CDR3 is built from 15 residues. Germline CDR1 SNHLY, CDR2 FYNNEI. CDR3: CASSENRINTGELFF. CDR3 in DNA: TGTGCCAGCAGTGAAAACCGAATTAACACCGGGGAGCTGTTTTTT.

The chain links TRBV4-3 to TRBJ2-7, with D perhaps TRBD1 (5 bases). Looked up from germline, CDR1 is LGHNA and CDR2 is YSLEER. This CDR3 is 17 amino acids long. V lost 0 bases, J lost 4 bases, and 19 bases lay in between. This CDR3 reads CASSQDLATVSVYEQYF. Written as DNA, the CDR3 is TGCGCCAGCAGCCAAGATCTGGCGACAGTTAGTGTGTACGAGCAGTACTTC.

This sequence joins TRBV6-5 and TRBJ1-1, with D perhaps matching TRBD1 (5 bases). V was cut by 5 bases and J by 3 bases, with 16 bases left in between. The CDR3 runs to 15 residues. The germline gives CDR1 MNHEY, CDR2 SVGAGI. The CDR3 DNA reads as TGTGCCAGCAGTCTTCTCAGGGTCCACGACACTGAAGCTTTCTTT. This codes for CASSLLRVHDTEAFF.

The chain combines TRBV6-9 with TRBJ2-3; TRBD2 matches 13 bases. The J segment lost 0 bases and the V segment lost 5 bases, leaving 17 bases of the junction unmatched. The germline V gene encodes CDR1 MNHGY and CDR2 SVAAGI. The CDR3 runs to 21 residues. CDR3 region: CASSRTTSGRAKSTSTDTQYF. CDR3 coding DNA: TGTGCCAGCAGTCGAACTACTAGCGGGAGGGCGAAGTCGACTAGCACAGATACGCAGTATTTT.

This rearrangement joins TRBV9 to TRBJ1-1; no reliable D call. Germline-derived CDR1 and CDR2 are SGDLS and YYNGEE. Trimming removed 0 bases from V and 0 bases from J, with 3 bases in between. The CDR3 has 13 residues. CDR3 nucleotide sequence: TGTGCCAGCAGCGTAGCTCTGAACACTGAAGCTTTCTTT. Protein: CASSVALNTEAFF.

This chain uses TRBV7-3 with TRBJ2-5; the match to TRBD2 covers 15 bases. The CDR3 spans 17 residues. With 4 bases clipped from V and 5 bases from J, the junction kept 8 bases outside the gene matches. Germline CDR1 is SGHTA and CDR2 is FQGTGA. CDR3 coding DNA: TGTGCCAGCAGCTCCACCGGACTAGCGGGGGGGCCGGAGACCCAGTACTTC. Protein product: CASSSTGLAGGPETQYF. Full variable domain (missing parts from reference TRBV7-3 and TRBJ2-5): GAGVSQTPSNKVTEKGKYVELRCDPISGHTALYWYRQSLGQGPEFLIYFQGTGAADDSGLPNDRFFAVRPEGSVSTLKIQRTERGDSAVYLCASSSTGLAGGPETQYFGPGTRLLVL.

The chain carries TRBV7-2 and TRBJ2-5; 7 bases map to TRBD1. The CDR3 totals 12 residues. With V trimmed by 1 base and J by 8 bases, 1 base remained unmatched. Germline V gene data show CDR1 as SGHTA and CDR2 as FQGNSA. CDR3 DNA sequence: TGTGCCAGCAGCTTAGACAGGGGCACCCAGTACTTC. Translation gives CASSLDRGTQYF.

This clone occurred once. The CDR3 DNA is TGCAGCGCTGACTTGAACACTGAAGCTTTCTTT. Protein sequence: CSADLNTEAFF. The rearrangement joins TRBV29-1 to TRBJ1-1, with unresolved D. V shed 7 bases and J shed 0 bases, with 6 bases lying between them. The CDR3 extends over 11 amino acids. CDR1 SQVTM and CDR2 ANQGSEA come from the germline V gene. The full variable domain, its missing parts supplied by reference TRBV29-1 and TRBJ1-1, is SAVISQKPSRDICQRGTSLTIQCQVDSQVTMMFWYRQQPGQSLTLIATANQGSEATYESGFVIDKFPISRPNLTFSTLTVSNMSPEDSSIYLCSADLNTEAFFGQGTRLTVV.

The DNA for the CDR3 is TGTGCCAGCAGTAGGGTAGGGGACCTAACGGAACAGTACTTC. Translation gives CASSRVGDLTEQYF. This chain uses TRBV25-1 with TRBJ2-7, with D possibly being TRBD1 or TRBD2 (5 bases each). The V end was cut by 5 bases, the J end by 10 bases, with 21 bases between. The CDR3 has 14 residues. Germline lookup yields CDR1 MGHDK and CDR2 SYGVNS.

This clone was detected a few times. This chain uses TRBV19 with TRBJ1-3; D remains ambiguous. CDR1 and CDR2 (germline): LNHDA, SQIVND (reference sequence). Trimming shortened V by 6 bases and J by 0 bases, and 12 bases separated the two germline ends. The CDR3 covers 15 residues. As DNA, the CDR3 is TGTGCCAGTAGCCCAGGTGGGGTCTCTGGAAACACCATATATTTT. Its protein product is CASSPGGVSGNTIYF.

The genes are TRBV7-2 and TRBJ2-5, with D perhaps TRBD1 (6 bases). The CDR3 spans 15 residues. Germline V lookup: CDR1 SGHTA, CDR2 FQGNSA. V shed 5 bases and J shed 4 bases, with 17 bases lying between them. Here the CDR3 DNA reads TGTGCCAGCAGCCACAATCACAGGGCACGAGAGACCCAGTACTTC. Translating gives CASSHNHRARETQYF.

The J gene is TRBJ1-1, the V gene TRBV19; perhaps TRBD1 as D (5 bases). The CDR3 consists of 14 residues. Germline CDR1 is LNHDA and CDR2 is SQIVND (reference sequence). Trimming shortened V by 7 bases and J by 5 bases, and 17 bases separated the two germline ends. Written as DNA, the CDR3 is TGTGCCAGTAAGTTGGATGGGGGATTAACTGAAGCTTTCTTT. It yields the protein CASKLDGGLTEAFF.

The CDR3 DNA reads as TGTGCCACCCGGGACCCAAGGGCGGATGAGCAGTTCTTC. Protein sequence: CATRDPRADEQFF. This chain connects TRBV10-3 to TRBJ2-1; either TRBD1 or TRBD2 may supply D (5 bases each). The CDR3 contains 13 residues. Per germline, CDR1 ENHRY and CDR2 SYGVKD. V lost 10 bases to trimming and J lost 8 bases, with 18 bases between them.

The gene calls are TRBV28 and TRBJ1-1, with TRBD1 matching 9 bases. V lost 6 bases, J lost 5 bases, and 10 bases stayed unmatched. The germline V gene has CDR1 MDHEN and CDR2 SYDVKM. CDR3 length: 15 residues. As DNA, the CDR3 is TGTGCCAGCAGACACACCGGGACAGGGCGGACTGAAGCTTTCTTT. Translating it yields CASRHTGTGRTEAFF.

V and J are TRBV6-6 and TRBJ1-2, with 7 bases matching TRBD1. The V and J ends lost 2 bases and 2 bases, in that order; junction bases with no gene match: 8. CDR3 length equals 16 residues. Germline assignment: CDR1 MNHNY and CDR2 SVGAGI (reference sequence). The CDR3 here is CASSYESTGWNYGYTF. In DNA, the CDR3 is TGTGCCAGCAGTTACGAGTCGACAGGGTGGAACTATGGCTACACCTTC.

This chain joins TRBV7-2 and TRBJ2-7; 7 bases match TRBD2. This CDR3 has 15 amino acids. Germline loops: CDR1 SGHTA, CDR2 FQGNSA. Trimming removed 4 bases from V and 2 bases from J; junction bases left unmatched: 8. CDR3 bases: TGTGCCAGCAGCTCAACCTCGGGGGGACCCTACGAGCAGTACTTC. Its translation is CASSSTSGGPYEQYF.

The chain uses TRBV7-2 and TRBJ2-3; a possible D gene is TRBD2 (6 bases). The CDR3 runs 14 residues. The V and J ends lost 3 bases and 4 bases respectively, with 11 bases between them. From germline, CDR1 is SGHTA and CDR2 FQGNSA. The CDR3 spells CASSLGIAADTQYF. Here the CDR3 DNA reads TGTGCCAGCAGCTTGGGAATAGCGGCAGATACGCAGTATTTT.

Notes on this clone: Other DNA sequences from this sample encode an identical CDR3 as well. The J gene is TRBJ2-3, the V gene TRBV30; D unclear. This CDR3 is built from 12 residues. V gave up 0 bases and J gave up 4 bases, with 5 bases separating them. The germline CDR1 and CDR2 sequences are GTSNPN and SVGIG (reference sequence). The CDR3 here is CAWSVRADTQYF. The CDR3 DNA is TGTGCCTGGAGTGTGCGAGCAGATACGCAGTATTTT. The whole variable domain, remainder taken from reference TRBV30 and TRBJ2-3, is SQTIHQWPATLVQPVGSPLSLECTVEGTSNPNLYWYRQAAGRGLQLLFYSVGIGQISSEVPQNLSASRPQDRQFILSSKKLLLSDSGFYLCAWSVRADTQYFGPGTRLTVL.

This rearrangement joins TRBV2 to TRBJ2-3; D may be TRBD2 (5 bases). The CDR3 contains 16 residues. V lost 4 bases and J 2 bases, leaving 16 bases between the germline ends. Germline V gene data show CDR1 as SNHLY and CDR2 as FYNNEI. The CDR3 here is CASSGGLQAFTDTQYF. In DNA form, the CDR3 reads TGTGCCAGCAGTGGAGGACTCCAAGCTTTCACAGATACGCAGTATTTT.

The DNA for the CDR3 is TGTGCCAGCAGTCCGGACAGGGATAAGACCCAGTACTTC. This gives the protein CASSPDRDKTQYF. The chain links TRBV2 to TRBJ2-5, with 8 bases aligning to TRBD1. The germline CDR1 and CDR2 sequences are SNHLY and FYNNEI. Germline trimming cut 5 bases from V and 6 bases from J; bases unmatched to any gene: 5. The CDR3 runs 13 residues.

This clone was seen a handful of times. This chain joins TRBV19 and TRBJ2-1; 10 nucleotides align to TRBD2. The CDR3 is made up of 14 amino acids. CDR1 is LNHDA, CDR2 SQIVND, per germline (reference sequence). V trimming: 5 bases; J trimming: 8 bases; junction bases outside the gene matches: 6. The CDR3 DNA sequence: TGTGCCAGTAGTCTAGCGGGGGCCCCGCATGAGCAGTTCTTC. This encodes CASSLAGAPHEQFF.

V is TRBV5-6 and J is TRBJ2-4, with D uncertain. Trimming pared 0 bases from V and 0 bases from J, leaving 4 bases between. The CDR3 has 14 amino acids. Per germline, CDR1 SGHDT and CDR2 YYEEEE. In DNA form, the CDR3 reads TGTGCCAGCAGCTTGGTCCAAGCCAAAAACATTCAGTACTTC. It codes for CASSLVQAKNIQYF.

This rearrangement joins TRBV15 to TRBJ2-3; 11 nucleotides line up with TRBD1. From germline, CDR1 is LNHNV and CDR2 YYDKDF (reference sequence). Germline trimming cut 1 base from V and 4 bases from J; bases unmatched to any gene: 1. This CDR3 comprises 15 residues. CDR3 nucleotides: TGTGCCACCAGCAGAGGGACAGGGGGCGCAGATACGCAGTATTTT. Translation: CATSRGTGGADTQYF.

V gene TRBV5-6 combines with J gene TRBJ2-2, with D hard to call. Trimming removed 4 bases at V and 5 bases at J, with 3 bases between. The CDR3 has 11 amino acids. CDR1 is SGHDT, CDR2 YYEEEE, per germline. CDR3 amino acids: CASSVTGELFF. The CDR3 DNA reads as TGTGCCAGCAGCGTAACCGGGGAGCTGTTTTTT.

This clone has more than one count but fewer than ten. This chain uses TRBV6-5 with TRBJ1-5; tentative D call: TRBD1 (6 bases). CDR3 length: 13 residues. The germline V gene has CDR1 MNHEY and CDR2 SVGAGI. Trimming took 11 bases from V and 2 from J, leaving 13 bases between them. The CDR3 nucleotides read TGTGCCGCTTCACAGGGTCGCAATCAGCCCCAGCATTTT. Translated, it gives CAASQGRNQPQHF.

The rearrangement joins TRBV2 to TRBJ2-3, with TRBD2 matching over 9 bases. From germline, CDR1 is SNHLY and CDR2 FYNNEI. V lost 6 bases, J lost 2 bases, and 12 bases stayed unmatched. The CDR3 runs to 17 residues. The CDR3 region is CASRQGGTSSDTDTQYF. CDR3 DNA sequence: TGTGCCAGCAGACAAGGAGGGACTAGCAGCGACACAGATACGCAGTATTTT. Together with reference TRBV2 and TRBJ2-3, the CDR3 gives the full variable domain: EPEVTQTPSHQVTQMGQEVILRCVPISNHLYFYWYRQILGQKVEFLVSFYNNEISEKSEIFDDQFSVERPDGSNFTLKIRSTKLEDSAMYFCASRQGGTSSDTDTQYFGPGTRLTVL.

V usage is TRBV30 and J usage is TRBJ2-7, with TRBD1 as a possible D gene (6 bases). In germline, CDR1 is GTSNPN, CDR2 SVGIG (reference sequence). CDR3 length: 12 amino acids. The V end lost 2 bases, the J end lost 7 bases, and 12 bases lay between the germline ends. This CDR3 reads CAWSPQGREQYF. In DNA, the CDR3 is TGTGCCTGGAGTCCACAGGGTCGTGAGCAGTACTTC.

CDR3 in DNA: TGTGCCAGCAGCTTAAGGGTCTGGGGACTAGCGGGGAACTACGAGCAGTACTTC. Its protein is CASSLRVWGLAGNYEQYF. The chain links TRBV7-8 to TRBJ2-7; TRBD2 agrees at 13 bases. The CDR3 length is 18 residues. The V segment lost 2 bases and the J segment 3 bases; nucleotides outside the gene matches: 10. Germline V gene data show CDR1 as SGHVS and CDR2 as FQNEAQ.

CDR3 sequence reads: CAWKVTYEQYF. The CDR3 region has the DNA TGTGCCTGGAAGGTGACCTACGAGCAGTACTTC. The chain has TRBV30 and TRBJ2-7; no clear D. Germline CDR1 reads GTSNPN; CDR2 reads SVGIG (reference sequence). Trimming shortened V by 4 bases and J by 2 bases, and 6 bases separated the two germline ends. The CDR3 has 11 residues.

The chain links TRBV5-6 to TRBJ2-7; D ambiguous. The V and J ends lost 7 bases and 2 bases respectively, with 25 bases between them. The CDR3 has 17 amino acids. Germline V gene sequence: CDR1 SGHDT, CDR2 YYEEEE. CDR3 sequence reads: CASHARDGGRVAYEQYF. CDR3 nucleotide sequence: TGTGCCAGCCACGCGCGCGACGGCGGCCGGGTTGCCTACGAGCAGTACTTC.